This T cell receptor beta chain was sequenced during a study of T-cell reconstitution after alpha-beta-depleted transplantation in children. This clonotype was counted between two and nine times. Its antigen is not identified. Unique molecular identifiers were incorporated when the TCRbeta library was constructed. A single record per CDR3 protein comes from TCRdb applying MiXCR to the PCR reads. The sample holds 250,000 to 400,000 distinct CDR3 sequences; roughly 25% are singletons and the top ten take 9.5% to 13%. Overall study results and limits: In patients about two months after transplant, alpha-beta T cells reportedly arose from several hundred expanded graft clones.

The CDR3 is 13 residues long. CDR1 is MNHNS and CDR2 is SASEGT in the germline V gene. V lost 8 bases and J lost 11; bases outside the gene matches: 7. The receptor was derived from a male patient younger than 18 who had a stem cell transplant for acute lymphoblastic leukemia, so the T cells may come from the graft donor. The genes are TRBV6-1 and TRBJ2-1; 12 bases fit TRBD2. Here the sequenced sample was PBMCs, mostly from graft donor cells, taken 180 days after TCRalphabeta/CD19-depleted stem cell transplant. The CDR3 DNA is TGTGCCAGCTTTTCTAGCGGGAGGGCCAAGCAGTTCTTC. Translation: CASFSSGRAKQFF.